This TCR beta chain originates from a study of molecular identifiers for immune sequencing clone quantification. There are many counts of this clonotype. The antigen remains undetermined. The V segment lost 3 bases and the J segment 0 bases; nucleotides outside the gene matches: 12. CDR1 is SNHLY, CDR2 FYNNEI, per germline. CDR3 length: 18 residues. The authors built bulk TCR libraries by previously described methods with listed TCR primers. TCRdb reprocessed the PCR reads via MiXCR and lists one record per CDR3 protein. The sample contains 70,000 to 95,000 distinct CDR3 sequences, roughly 19% of which appear only once. Naive CD8 T cells underwent sorting with the CD8+CD4-CCR7+CD45RA+ definition. Findings and caveats of the study: Clones with over 20 RNA copies captured over 97% of effector molecules but under 1% of naive ones. In a background of around 970,000 naive cells, spiked Jurkat TCR RNA from one cell was reportedly detectable.

This chain links TRBV2 with TRBJ1-1; 8 bases match TRBD1. Sequenced sample: naive CD8+ T cells from blood, with Jurkat cell RNA spiked in. The subset was: FACS-sorted CD8+CD4-CCR7+CD45RA+ naive T cells. This sequence originates from a human donor in good health. Some libraries in this study had Jurkat cell RNA spiked in. The CDR3 is CASSDGAGAGGLNTEAFF. DNA of the CDR3: TGTGCCAGCAGTGATGGGGCTGGGGCAGGGGGCTTGAACACTGAAGCTTTCTTT.